Listed below are T cell receptor beta chains from one sample, sequenced in a study of regulatory T cells in long-lasting Graves disease. One entry per CDR3 protein, called by TCRdb with MiXCR from the multiplex PCR reads. The top ten clones hold about two fifths of a sample with about 660,000 distinct CDR3 sequences, around 32% of them seen once. This specimen consisted of peripheral blood mononuclear cells (PBMCs), obtained when the disease was refractory, from a patient treated with antithyroid drugs. All receptors derive from a female donor with Graves disease. CDR3s include the opening cysteine and the closing phenylalanine or tryptophan. A D gene is named only where the DNA matches it firmly. Only part of the rows carry a size: once, few, many, or a class if the clone is expanded.

CDR3	D	size	V	J
CSALIDWAYGYTF	.	few	TRBV20-1	TRBJ1-2
CASSYRPGEQYF	.	many	TRBV7-2	TRBJ2-7
CASSQGTGQGMNGYTF	TRBD1	.	TRBV3-1	TRBJ1-2
CSAETGEDEAFF	TRBD1	few	TRBV20-1	TRBJ1-1
CASSLRQDFYEQYF	.	.	TRBV11-2	TRBJ2-7
CSAFRDSEKTQYF	.	few	TRBV20-1	TRBJ2-5
CASKAQGINQPQHF	TRBD1	many	TRBV2	TRBJ1-5
CASSDPGTSGTYEQYF	TRBD2	few	TRBV25-1	TRBJ2-7
CATSRARRDTGELFF	.	few	TRBV15	TRBJ2-2
CASTLWRGSGNSYEQYF	TRBD2	few	TRBV6-1	TRBJ2-7
CASSLAAGTNTIYF	.	.	TRBV5-1	TRBJ1-3